The 32 T cell receptor beta chains below come from one sample, sequenced in a study of blood T cell repertoires in COVID-19. Generated by immunoSEQ multiplex PCR, the TCRdb table keeps only in-frame clones and is missing some. The repertoire has about 130,000 clones, around 79% of them found once; the top ten carry 4% to 5%. The sample taken for sequencing was peripheral blood. The receptors here all came from a woman aged 70-85 years with COVID-19, enrolled during active disease.

V usage is TRBV19 and J usage is TRBJ1-6; 7 bases fit TRBD1. V lost 8 bases, J lost 1 base, and 5 bases stayed unmatched. CDR1 is LNHDA, CDR2 SQIVND, per germline (reference sequence). CDR3 length: 15 residues. The CDR3 is CASQEGASYNSPLHF. In DNA, the CDR3 is TGTGCCAGTCAGGAGGGGGCATCCTATAATTCACCCCTCCACTTT.

The rearrangement joins TRBV20-1 to TRBJ2-1; D is unclear. This CDR3 spans 15 amino acids. The V end lost 3 bases, the J end lost 0 bases, and 12 bases lay between the germline ends. Germline V gene data show CDR1 as DFQATT and CDR2 as SNEGSKA (reference sequence). The CDR3 DNA follows: TGCAGTGCTAGTTTGCCAGGCCGCTCCTACAATGAGCAGTTCTTC. It yields the protein CSASLPGRSYNEQFF.

The chain couples TRBV24-1 to TRBJ1-1; D is unclear. CDR3 length: 13 amino acids. The germline V and J ends were trimmed by 9 bases and 1 base, with 11 bases remaining between them. Germline-derived CDR1 and CDR2 are KGHDR and SFDVKD. CDR3 in DNA: TGTGCCACCCGAGTCAGCGCGAACACTGAAGCTTTCTTT. Residues: CATRVSANTEAFF.

J is TRBJ2-2 and V is TRBV28, with unresolved D. V was shortened by 2 bases and J by 11 bases, with 9 bases between the two germline ends. The CDR3 length is 12 residues. Germline-derived CDR1 and CDR2 are MDHEN and SYDVKM. CDR3 nucleotides: TGTGCCAGCAGTTTAGCCAGGAAAGAGCTGTTTTTT. Amino acid sequence: CASSLARKELFF.

The rearrangement joins TRBV29-1 to TRBJ1-2; D perhaps matches TRBD1 (5 bases). This CDR3 has 13 amino acids. V gave up 3 bases and J gave up 5 bases, with 13 bases separating them. Germline CDR1 SQVTM, CDR2 ANQGSEA. CDR3 DNA sequence: TGCAGCGTTGAGCCAAAGGGGATATATGGCTACACCTTC. As protein: CSVEPKGIYGYTF.

This clone was seen a single time. V and J are TRBV30 and TRBJ1-5; D is possibly TRBD1 (5 bases). This CDR3 has 15 amino acids. V lost 2 bases to trimming and J lost 6 bases, with 17 bases between them. The germline CDR1 and CDR2 sequences are GTSNPN and SVGIG (reference sequence). The CDR3 protein is CAWSKVGGGGQPQHF. The CDR3 region has the DNA TGTGCCTGGAGTAAAGTCGGCGGGGGTGGTCAGCCCCAGCATTTT.

This chain joins TRBV19 and TRBJ2-3, with D possibly being TRBD1 (6 bases). Trimming left V 3 bases short and J 5 bases short, with 15 bases between. The CDR3 contains 15 residues. CDR1 LNHDA and CDR2 SQIVND come from the germline V gene (reference sequence). The CDR3 region has the DNA TGTGCCAGTAGTATCAGTACAGGGACCGGAGATACGCAGTATTTT. It specifies CASSISTGTGDTQYF. The variable domain in full, completed from reference TRBV19 and TRBJ2-3, reads DGGITQSPKYLFRKEGQNVTLSCEQNLNHDAMYWYRQDPGQGLRLIYYSQIVNDFQKGDIAEGYSVSREKKESFPLTVTSAQKNPTAFYLCASSISTGTGDTQYFGPGTRLTVL.

This chain links TRBV18 with TRBJ2-7; 10 bases are shared with TRBD1. From germline, CDR1 is KGHSH and CDR2 LQKENI. V shed 2 bases and J 0 bases; nucleotides not matched to a gene: 13. The CDR3 has 19 residues. The DNA for the CDR3 is TGTGCCAGCTCACCAGGTTCGAAACTGGGACAGGGGTCCTCCTACGAGCAGTACTTC. Encoded protein: CASSPGSKLGQGSSYEQYF.

The V gene is TRBV29-1, the J gene TRBJ2-1; D is possibly TRBD1 (6 bases). Germline lookup yields CDR1 SQVTM and CDR2 ANQGSEA. Trimming took 7 bases from V and 6 from J, leaving 10 bases between them. The CDR3 has 11 residues. The CDR3 nucleotides read TGCAGCGCCGGACAGCGCAATGAGCAGTTCTTC. This gives the protein CSAGQRNEQFF.

The chain carries TRBV5-8 and TRBJ2-3, with D tentatively TRBD1 (7 bases). Trimming removed 4 bases from V and 3 bases from J, with 15 bases in between. Per the germline V gene, CDR1 is SGHTS and CDR2 is YDEGEE. The CDR3 is made up of 15 amino acids. The CDR3 DNA reads as TGTGCCAGCAGCAGCCAGGGGGGTAGGACAGATACGCAGTATTTT. Protein product: CASSSQGGRTDTQYF.

The V gene is TRBV19, the J gene TRBJ2-2, with D possibly TRBD2 on 5 matching bases. The germline CDR1 and CDR2 sequences are LNHDA and SQIVND (reference sequence). The CDR3 extends over 16 amino acids. Trimming stripped 2 bases from V and 8 bases from J, with 18 bases between. DNA for the CDR3: TGTGCCAGTAGTATACCCCCCAGGCGATGGGAGGGGGAGCTGTTTTTT. It codes for CASSIPPRRWEGELFF.

The chain links TRBV6-6 to TRBJ2-7; 7 bases map to TRBD1. Germline CDR1 is MNHNY and CDR2 is SVGAGI (reference sequence). V was pared by 6 bases and J by 2 bases, with 7 bases of the junction left unmatched. The CDR3 has 14 amino acids. This CDR3 is CASSQRQGPYEQYF. The CDR3 bases are TGTGCCAGCAGCCAAAGACAGGGCCCCTACGAGCAGTACTTC.

This clone showed up just a few times. The chain joins TRBV7-8 to TRBJ1-1, with 8 positions matching TRBD1. The V and J ends lost 3 bases and 0 bases, in that order; junction bases with no gene match: 9. This CDR3 comprises 17 residues. Germline CDR1 is SGHVS and CDR2 is FQNEAQ. CDR3 sequence reads: CASSLDRAWSLNTEAFF. CDR3 DNA: TGTGCCAGCAGCTTGGACAGGGCCTGGTCTTTGAACACTGAAGCTTTCTTT.

This clone was seen a handful of times. V gene TRBV2 combines with J gene TRBJ1-5; the match to TRBD1 covers 11 bases. After removal of 5 bases from V and 11 bases from J, the junction contained 8 bases not matched to a gene. Per germline, CDR1 SNHLY and CDR2 FYNNEI. The CDR3 contains 14 residues. Written as DNA, the CDR3 is TGTGCCAGCAGTAGGGGACAGGGGGGACCGTCCCAGCATTTT. Translated: CASSRGQGGPSQHF.

The chain uses TRBV19 and TRBJ1-2; 9 bases match TRBD1. Germline trimming cut 3 bases from V and 5 bases from J; bases unmatched to any gene: 7. The CDR3 has 15 amino acids. CDR1 and CDR2 (germline): LNHDA, SQIVND (reference sequence). The CDR3 DNA reads as TGTGCCAGTAGTATCCCGCGGACAGGGGTATATGGCTACACCTTC. It translates to CASSIPRTGVYGYTF.

This clone was seen only a few times. The V gene is TRBV20-1, the J gene TRBJ1-2, with D perhaps matching TRBD1 (5 bases). Germline loops: CDR1 DFQATT, CDR2 SNEGSKA (reference sequence). The CDR3 consists of 14 residues. V lost 3 bases to trimming and J lost 0 bases, with 11 bases between them. CDR3 protein: CSASSGFPNYGYTF. CDR3 nucleotides: TGCAGTGCTAGTTCAGGGTTTCCTAACTATGGCTACACCTTC.

V usage is TRBV7-6 and J usage is TRBJ2-1; 8 bases agree with TRBD2. Germline CDR1 is SGHVS and CDR2 is FNYEAQ. The trim removed 5 bases at V and 7 bases at J, leaving 1 base unmatched. The CDR3 is 12 residues long. In nucleotides, the CDR3 is TGTGCCAGCAGCCCGGGGGGGAATGAGCAGTTCTTC. Translation gives CASSPGGNEQFF. The whole variable domain, remainder taken from reference TRBV7-6 and TRBJ2-1, is GAGVSQSPRYKVTKRGQDVALRCDPISGHVSLYWYRQALGQGPEFLTYFNYEAQQDKSGLPNDRFSAERPEGSISTLTIQRTEQRDSAMYRCASSPGGNEQFFGPGTRLTVL.

This clone appeared once. The chain has TRBV18 and TRBJ2-3; D is unclear. Germline V CDR1 and CDR2: KGHSH, LQKENI. The V end lost 3 bases, the J end lost 0 bases, and 7 bases lay between the germline ends. CDR3 length equals 14 residues. Here the CDR3 DNA reads TGTGCCAGCTCACCGGTAGATAGCACAGATACGCAGTATTTT. It is translated as CASSPVDSTDTQYF.

This clone was detected once. This chain joins TRBV25-1 and TRBJ2-7; a possible D gene is TRBD1 (6 bases). CDR1 is MGHDK and CDR2 is SYGVNS in the germline V gene. Trimming took off 2 bases at V and 5 bases at J, with 19 bases between the two ends. This CDR3 has 16 residues. The CDR3 nucleotides are TGTGCCAGCAGTGAAGGGGGTGGACAGAAGTTCCACGAGCAGTACTTC. It is translated as CASSEGGGQKFHEQYF.

The CDR3 region is CASANSGGASEQYF. The CDR3 region has the DNA TGTGCCAGCGCAAATAGCGGGGGGGCTTCCGAGCAGTACTTC. This chain connects TRBV3-1 (or the pseudogene TRBV3-2) to TRBJ2-7; TRBD2 matches 11 bases. The CDR3 runs 14 residues. The germline gives CDR1 LGHDT, CDR2 YNNKEL (reference sequence). With 8 bases clipped from V and 6 bases from J, the junction kept 9 bases outside the gene matches.

This chain joins TRBV18 and TRBJ1-1, with D perhaps TRBD1 (5 bases). The CDR3 covers 12 residues. Germline loops: CDR1 KGHSH, CDR2 LQKENI. The V gene lost 5 bases and the J gene lost 7 bases, with 11 bases spanning the gap. The CDR3 spells CASSSTDREAFF. The CDR3 DNA reads as TGTGCCAGCTCATCGACAGACCGTGAAGCTTTCTTT.

This clone was observed a handful of times. The chain combines TRBV6-5 with TRBJ2-1; the match to TRBD1 covers 7 bases. The CDR3 length is 13 residues. Trimming took 9 bases from V and 5 from J; bases not matched to a gene: 7. Germline assignment: CDR1 MNHEY and CDR2 SVGAGI. CDR3 DNA sequence: TGTGCCAGTCCGAGGGACAGAGACAATGAGCAGTTCTTC. Translation gives CASPRDRDNEQFF.

The count of this clone is one. The gene calls are TRBV18 and TRBJ1-4, with 10 nucleotides matching TRBD1. V shed 5 bases, J shed 6 bases, and the junction held 6 bases outside the gene matches. The CDR3 sequence is 15 residues long. The germline V gene encodes CDR1 KGHSH and CDR2 LQKENI. CDR3 amino acids: CASSSSGTGDEKLFF. The CDR3 region has the DNA TGTGCCAGCTCATCATCCGGGACAGGGGATGAAAAACTGTTTTTT.

The CDR3 sequence is CAISEVEHTGELFF. CDR3 DNA: TGTGCCATCAGTGAGGTAGAACACACCGGGGAGCTGTTTTTT. The V and J genes are TRBV10-3 and TRBJ2-2; no reliable D call. CDR1 is ENHRY, CDR2 SYGVKD, per germline. V was pared by 2 bases and J by 3 bases, with 7 bases between. CDR3 length: 14 residues.

This clone was counted only a few times. The CDR3: CASSLSGQGYSGNTIYF. Written as DNA, the CDR3 is TGCGCCAGCAGCTTGTCGGGCCAGGGCTACTCTGGAAACACCATATATTTT. V gene TRBV5-1 combines with J gene TRBJ1-3; D may be TRBD1 (5 bases). CDR1 and CDR2 (germline): SGHRS, YFSETQ. V was clipped by 1 base and J by 0 bases, with 14 bases between them. This CDR3 region has 17 residues.

The genes are TRBV28 and TRBJ1-1; TRBD1 is a possible D gene (6 bases). V was trimmed by 7 bases and J by 1 base, leaving 16 bases between them. In germline, CDR1 is MDHEN, CDR2 SYDVKM. The CDR3 contains 15 residues. The CDR3 sequence: CASMRGGSRNTEAFF. CDR3 sequence (DNA): TGTGCCAGCATGAGGGGGGGTAGTAGGAACACTGAAGCTTTCTTT.

At least ten counts were recorded for this clone. The chain joins TRBV4-2 to TRBJ1-5; 8 positions agree with TRBD1. Per germline, CDR1 LGHNA and CDR2 YNFKEQ. This CDR3 region has 16 residues. V lost 3 bases to trimming and J lost 0 bases; unmatched junction nucleotides: 4. The CDR3 here is CASSQGQDYSNQPQHF. The CDR3 DNA follows: TGTGCCAGCAGCCAGGGACAGGATTATAGCAATCAGCCCCAGCATTTT.

The genes are TRBV19 and TRBJ1-2; D uncertain. Trimming pared 5 bases from V and 8 bases from J, leaving 18 bases between. Germline CDR1 reads LNHDA; CDR2 reads SQIVND (reference sequence). This CDR3 has 14 amino acids. CDR3 protein: CASSASGVRAGYTF. The DNA of the CDR3 is TGTGCCAGTAGTGCATCGGGAGTAAGGGCGGGCTACACCTTC.

The rearrangement links TRBV5-4 to TRBJ2-2; 7 positions match TRBD2. The CDR3 runs 16 residues. Trimming removed 3 bases from V and 5 bases from J; junction bases left unmatched: 10. Germline V gives CDR1 SGHNT, CDR2 YYREEE (reference sequence). CDR3 region: CASSSFPGTKTGELFF. Here the CDR3 DNA reads TGTGCCAGCAGCTCATTTCCCGGGACTAAAACCGGGGAGCTGTTTTTT.

The V gene is TRBV7-2, the J gene TRBJ2-3; 10 positions match TRBD2. The trim removed 5 bases at V and 5 bases at J, leaving 7 bases unmatched. The CDR3 covers 15 residues. Germline CDR1 reads SGHTA; CDR2 reads FQGNSA. CDR3 sequence (DNA): TGTGCCAGCAGCCCAAGCGGGGGGGCTGGAGATACGCAGTATTTT. It yields the protein CASSPSGGAGDTQYF. The entire variable domain, with the rest obtained from reference TRBV7-2 and TRBJ2-3, is as follows: GAGVSQSPSNKVTEKGKDVELRCDPISGHTALYWYRQSLGQGLEFLIYFQGNSAPDKSGLPSDRFSAERTGGSVSTLTIQRTQQEDSAVYLCASSPSGGAGDTQYFGPGTRLTVL.

The CDR3 spells CASSQDVFARQGNSPLHF. In nucleotides, the CDR3 is TGCGCCAGCAGCCAAGATGTTTTTGCTCGTCAGGGGAATTCACCCCTCCACTTT. V usage is TRBV4-3 and J usage is TRBJ1-6, with a tentative D call TRBD1 (6 bases). CDR3 length: 18 residues. Per germline, CDR1 LGHNA and CDR2 YSLEER. V lost 0 bases to trimming and J lost 7 bases, with 19 bases between them.

The chain combines TRBV28 with TRBJ1-5; 7 bases match TRBD1. V was pared by 6 bases and J by 2 bases, with 4 bases of the junction left unmatched. Germline lookup yields CDR1 MDHEN and CDR2 SYDVKM. The CDR3 has 14 residues. CDR3 residues: CASSLTGGNQPQHF. The CDR3 nucleotides are TGTGCCAGCAGCCTTACAGGGGGCAATCAGCCCCAGCATTTT.